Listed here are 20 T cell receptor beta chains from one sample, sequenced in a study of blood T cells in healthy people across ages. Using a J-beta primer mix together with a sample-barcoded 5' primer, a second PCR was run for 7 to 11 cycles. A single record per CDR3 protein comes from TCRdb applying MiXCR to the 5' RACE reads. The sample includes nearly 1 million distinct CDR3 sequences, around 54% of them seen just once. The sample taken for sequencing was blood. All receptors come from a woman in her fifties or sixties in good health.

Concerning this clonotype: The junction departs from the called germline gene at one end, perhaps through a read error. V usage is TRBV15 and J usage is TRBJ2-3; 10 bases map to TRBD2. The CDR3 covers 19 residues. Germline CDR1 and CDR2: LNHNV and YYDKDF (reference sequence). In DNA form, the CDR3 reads TGTGCCACCAGCAGAGATTCCCCCGACGTACTAGCGGGATGGAATACGCTGTATTTT. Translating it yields CATSRDSPDVLAGWNTLYF. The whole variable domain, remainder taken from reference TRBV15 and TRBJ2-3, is DAMVIQNPRYQVTQFGKPVTLSCSQTLNHNVMYWYQQKSSQAPKLLFHYYDKDFNNEADTPDNFQSRRPNTSFCFLDIRSPGLGDTAMYLCATSRDSPDVLAGWNTLYFGPGTRLTVL.

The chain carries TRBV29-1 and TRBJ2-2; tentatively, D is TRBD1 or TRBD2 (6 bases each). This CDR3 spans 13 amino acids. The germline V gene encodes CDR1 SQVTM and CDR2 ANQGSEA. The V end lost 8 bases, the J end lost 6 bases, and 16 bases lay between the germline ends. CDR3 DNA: TGCAGCTGCAGGGGAGGACTGGCCGGGGAGCTGTTTTTT. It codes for CSCRGGLAGELFF.

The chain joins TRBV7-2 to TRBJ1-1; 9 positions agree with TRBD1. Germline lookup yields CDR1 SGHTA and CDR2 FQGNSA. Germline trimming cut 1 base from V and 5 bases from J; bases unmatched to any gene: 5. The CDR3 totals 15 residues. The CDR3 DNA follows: TGTGCCAGCAGCTTAGGGACAGGGGTTAGAACTGAAGCTTTCTTT. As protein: CASSLGTGVRTEAFF. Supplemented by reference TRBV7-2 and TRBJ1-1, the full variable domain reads GAGVSQSPSNKVTEKGKDVELRCDPISGHTALYWYRQSLGQGLEFLIYFQGNSAPDKSGLPSDRFSAERTGGSVSTLTIQRTQQEDSAVYLCASSLGTGVRTEAFFGQGTRLTVV.

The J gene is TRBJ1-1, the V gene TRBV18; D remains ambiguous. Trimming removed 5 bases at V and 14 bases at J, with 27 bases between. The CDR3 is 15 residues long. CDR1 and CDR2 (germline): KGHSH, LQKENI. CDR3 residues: CASSILTSGNNEQFF. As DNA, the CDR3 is TGTGCCAGCTCAATTTTGACTAGCGGGAACAATGAGCAGTTCTTT.

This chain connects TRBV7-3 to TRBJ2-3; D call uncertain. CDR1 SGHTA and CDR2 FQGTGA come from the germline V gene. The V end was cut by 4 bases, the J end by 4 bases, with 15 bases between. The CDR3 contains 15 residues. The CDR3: CASSWGTVDADTQYF. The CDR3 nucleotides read TGTGCCAGCAGCTGGGGAACGGTTGACGCAGATACGCAGTATTTT.

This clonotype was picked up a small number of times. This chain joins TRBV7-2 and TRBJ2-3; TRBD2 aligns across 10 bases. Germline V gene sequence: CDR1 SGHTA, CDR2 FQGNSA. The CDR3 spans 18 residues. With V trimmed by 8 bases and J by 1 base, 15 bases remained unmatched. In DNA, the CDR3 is TGTGCCAGCGCCGGGGGGGGACTAGCGACTTTCGGCACAGATACGCAGTATTTT. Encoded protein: CASAGGGLATFGTDTQYF.

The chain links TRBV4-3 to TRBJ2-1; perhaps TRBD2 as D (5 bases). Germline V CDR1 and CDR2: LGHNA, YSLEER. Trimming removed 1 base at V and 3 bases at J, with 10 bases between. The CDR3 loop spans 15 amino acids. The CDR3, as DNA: TGCGCCAGCAGCCAAGGTACGGGGAACTACAATGAGCAGTTCTTC. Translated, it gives CASSQGTGNYNEQFF.

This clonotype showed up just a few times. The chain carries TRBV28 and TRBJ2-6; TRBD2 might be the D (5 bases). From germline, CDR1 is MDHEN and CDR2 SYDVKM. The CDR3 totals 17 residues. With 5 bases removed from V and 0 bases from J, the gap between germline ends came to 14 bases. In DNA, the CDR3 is TGTGCCAGCAGTCCCGAAAGAACTAGCTCTGGGGCCAACGTCCTGACTTTC. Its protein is CASSPERTSSGANVLTF.

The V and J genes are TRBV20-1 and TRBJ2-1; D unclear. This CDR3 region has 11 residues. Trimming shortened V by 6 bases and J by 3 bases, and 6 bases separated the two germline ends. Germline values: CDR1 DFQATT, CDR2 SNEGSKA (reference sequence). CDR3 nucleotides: TGCAGTGCCATCCACTACAATGAGCAGTTCTTC. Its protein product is CSAIHYNEQFF.

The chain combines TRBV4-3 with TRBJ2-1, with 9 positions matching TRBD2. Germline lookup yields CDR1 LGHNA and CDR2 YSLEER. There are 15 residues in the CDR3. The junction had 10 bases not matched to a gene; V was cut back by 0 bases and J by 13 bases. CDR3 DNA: TGCGCCAGCAGCCAAGATAGAGCTAGCGGGACCCTTCAGTTCTTC. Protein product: CASSQDRASGTLQFF.

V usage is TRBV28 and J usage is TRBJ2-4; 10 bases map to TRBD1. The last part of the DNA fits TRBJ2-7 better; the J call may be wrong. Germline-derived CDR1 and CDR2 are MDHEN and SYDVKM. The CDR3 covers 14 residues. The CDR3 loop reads CASSRQGASYEQYF. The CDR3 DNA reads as TGTGCCAGCAGTCGACAGGGGGCCTCCTACGAGCAGTACTTC.

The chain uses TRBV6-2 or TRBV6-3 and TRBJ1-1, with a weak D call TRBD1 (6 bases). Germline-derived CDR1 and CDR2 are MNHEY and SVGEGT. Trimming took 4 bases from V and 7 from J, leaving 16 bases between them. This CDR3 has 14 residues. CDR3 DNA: TGTGCCAGCAGTTGGAGGGGGGCTCAGAGTGAAGCTTTCTTT. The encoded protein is CASSWRGAQSEAFF.

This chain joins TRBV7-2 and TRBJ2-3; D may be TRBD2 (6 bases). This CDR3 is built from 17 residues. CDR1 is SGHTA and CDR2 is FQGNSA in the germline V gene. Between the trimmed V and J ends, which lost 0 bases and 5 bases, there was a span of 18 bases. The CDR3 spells CASSLARGLQLIDTQYF. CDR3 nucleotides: TGTGCCAGCAGCTTAGCGCGGGGACTCCAGCTTATAGATACGCAGTATTTT. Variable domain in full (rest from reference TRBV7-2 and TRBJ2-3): GAGVSQSPSNKVTEKGKDVELRCDPISGHTALYWYRQSLGQGLEFLIYFQGNSAPDKSGLPSDRFSAERTGGSVSTLTIQRTQQEDSAVYLCASSLARGLQLIDTQYFGPGTRLTVL.

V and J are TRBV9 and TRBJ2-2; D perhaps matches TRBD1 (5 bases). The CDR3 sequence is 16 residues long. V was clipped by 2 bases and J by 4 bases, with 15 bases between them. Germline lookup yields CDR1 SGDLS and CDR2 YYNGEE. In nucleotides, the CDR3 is TGTGCCAGCAGCGTCCAGGGTGACTTGGGCACCGGGGAGCTGTTTTTT. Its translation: CASSVQGDLGTGELFF. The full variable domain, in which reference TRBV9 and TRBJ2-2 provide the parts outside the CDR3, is DSGVTQTPKHLITATGQRVTLRCSPRSGDLSVYWYQQSLDQGLQFLIQYYNGEERAKGNILERFSAQQFPDLHSELNLSSLELGDSALYFCASSVQGDLGTGELFFGEGSRLTVL.

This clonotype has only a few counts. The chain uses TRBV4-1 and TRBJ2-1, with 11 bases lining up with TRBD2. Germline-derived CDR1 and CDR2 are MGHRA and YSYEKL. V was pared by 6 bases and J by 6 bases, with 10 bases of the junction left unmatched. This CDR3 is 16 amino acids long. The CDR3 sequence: CASRANVGLAANEQFF. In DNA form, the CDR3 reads TGCGCCAGCAGAGCAAATGTGGGACTAGCGGCCAATGAGCAGTTCTTC.

CDR3 loop: CASSPGGLGYGYTF. The CDR3 region has the DNA TGTGCCAGCAGTCCCGGGGGGCTTGGCTATGGCTACACCTTC. V usage is TRBV7-9 and J usage is TRBJ1-2; the D gene is possibly TRBD1 (6 bases). V was clipped by 6 bases and J by 4 bases, with 15 bases between them. Germline loops: CDR1 SEHNR, CDR2 FQNEAQ (reference sequence). CDR3 length: 14 residues.

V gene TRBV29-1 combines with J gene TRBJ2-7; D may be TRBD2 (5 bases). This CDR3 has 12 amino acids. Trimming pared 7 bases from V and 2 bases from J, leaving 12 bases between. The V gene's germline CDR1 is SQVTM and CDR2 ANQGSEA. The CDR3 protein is CSAGSGTYEQYF. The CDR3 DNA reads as TGCAGCGCTGGGAGCGGCACCTACGAGCAGTACTTC.

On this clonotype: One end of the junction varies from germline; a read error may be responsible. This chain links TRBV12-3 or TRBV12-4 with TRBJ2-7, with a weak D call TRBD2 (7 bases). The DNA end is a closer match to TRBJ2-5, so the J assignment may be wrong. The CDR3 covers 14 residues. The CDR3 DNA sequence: TGTGCCAACAGTTTAGAGTCCCGGGGGGCGACCCAGTACTTC. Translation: CANSLESRGATQYF.

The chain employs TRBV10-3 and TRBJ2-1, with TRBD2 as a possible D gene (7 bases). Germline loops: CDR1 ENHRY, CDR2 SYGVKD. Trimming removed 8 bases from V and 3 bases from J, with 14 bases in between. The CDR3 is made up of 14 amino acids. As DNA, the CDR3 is TGTGCCATCGGGGGGGGCAACGTCTACAATGAGCAGTTCTTC. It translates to CAIGGGNVYNEQFF.

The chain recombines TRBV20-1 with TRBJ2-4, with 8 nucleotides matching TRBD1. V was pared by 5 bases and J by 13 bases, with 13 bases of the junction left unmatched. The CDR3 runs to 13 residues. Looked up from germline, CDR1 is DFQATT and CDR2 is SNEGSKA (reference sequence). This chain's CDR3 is CSAPTDRVREQYF. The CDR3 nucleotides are TGCAGTGCTCCCACGGACAGGGTCAGGGAGCAGTACTTC.